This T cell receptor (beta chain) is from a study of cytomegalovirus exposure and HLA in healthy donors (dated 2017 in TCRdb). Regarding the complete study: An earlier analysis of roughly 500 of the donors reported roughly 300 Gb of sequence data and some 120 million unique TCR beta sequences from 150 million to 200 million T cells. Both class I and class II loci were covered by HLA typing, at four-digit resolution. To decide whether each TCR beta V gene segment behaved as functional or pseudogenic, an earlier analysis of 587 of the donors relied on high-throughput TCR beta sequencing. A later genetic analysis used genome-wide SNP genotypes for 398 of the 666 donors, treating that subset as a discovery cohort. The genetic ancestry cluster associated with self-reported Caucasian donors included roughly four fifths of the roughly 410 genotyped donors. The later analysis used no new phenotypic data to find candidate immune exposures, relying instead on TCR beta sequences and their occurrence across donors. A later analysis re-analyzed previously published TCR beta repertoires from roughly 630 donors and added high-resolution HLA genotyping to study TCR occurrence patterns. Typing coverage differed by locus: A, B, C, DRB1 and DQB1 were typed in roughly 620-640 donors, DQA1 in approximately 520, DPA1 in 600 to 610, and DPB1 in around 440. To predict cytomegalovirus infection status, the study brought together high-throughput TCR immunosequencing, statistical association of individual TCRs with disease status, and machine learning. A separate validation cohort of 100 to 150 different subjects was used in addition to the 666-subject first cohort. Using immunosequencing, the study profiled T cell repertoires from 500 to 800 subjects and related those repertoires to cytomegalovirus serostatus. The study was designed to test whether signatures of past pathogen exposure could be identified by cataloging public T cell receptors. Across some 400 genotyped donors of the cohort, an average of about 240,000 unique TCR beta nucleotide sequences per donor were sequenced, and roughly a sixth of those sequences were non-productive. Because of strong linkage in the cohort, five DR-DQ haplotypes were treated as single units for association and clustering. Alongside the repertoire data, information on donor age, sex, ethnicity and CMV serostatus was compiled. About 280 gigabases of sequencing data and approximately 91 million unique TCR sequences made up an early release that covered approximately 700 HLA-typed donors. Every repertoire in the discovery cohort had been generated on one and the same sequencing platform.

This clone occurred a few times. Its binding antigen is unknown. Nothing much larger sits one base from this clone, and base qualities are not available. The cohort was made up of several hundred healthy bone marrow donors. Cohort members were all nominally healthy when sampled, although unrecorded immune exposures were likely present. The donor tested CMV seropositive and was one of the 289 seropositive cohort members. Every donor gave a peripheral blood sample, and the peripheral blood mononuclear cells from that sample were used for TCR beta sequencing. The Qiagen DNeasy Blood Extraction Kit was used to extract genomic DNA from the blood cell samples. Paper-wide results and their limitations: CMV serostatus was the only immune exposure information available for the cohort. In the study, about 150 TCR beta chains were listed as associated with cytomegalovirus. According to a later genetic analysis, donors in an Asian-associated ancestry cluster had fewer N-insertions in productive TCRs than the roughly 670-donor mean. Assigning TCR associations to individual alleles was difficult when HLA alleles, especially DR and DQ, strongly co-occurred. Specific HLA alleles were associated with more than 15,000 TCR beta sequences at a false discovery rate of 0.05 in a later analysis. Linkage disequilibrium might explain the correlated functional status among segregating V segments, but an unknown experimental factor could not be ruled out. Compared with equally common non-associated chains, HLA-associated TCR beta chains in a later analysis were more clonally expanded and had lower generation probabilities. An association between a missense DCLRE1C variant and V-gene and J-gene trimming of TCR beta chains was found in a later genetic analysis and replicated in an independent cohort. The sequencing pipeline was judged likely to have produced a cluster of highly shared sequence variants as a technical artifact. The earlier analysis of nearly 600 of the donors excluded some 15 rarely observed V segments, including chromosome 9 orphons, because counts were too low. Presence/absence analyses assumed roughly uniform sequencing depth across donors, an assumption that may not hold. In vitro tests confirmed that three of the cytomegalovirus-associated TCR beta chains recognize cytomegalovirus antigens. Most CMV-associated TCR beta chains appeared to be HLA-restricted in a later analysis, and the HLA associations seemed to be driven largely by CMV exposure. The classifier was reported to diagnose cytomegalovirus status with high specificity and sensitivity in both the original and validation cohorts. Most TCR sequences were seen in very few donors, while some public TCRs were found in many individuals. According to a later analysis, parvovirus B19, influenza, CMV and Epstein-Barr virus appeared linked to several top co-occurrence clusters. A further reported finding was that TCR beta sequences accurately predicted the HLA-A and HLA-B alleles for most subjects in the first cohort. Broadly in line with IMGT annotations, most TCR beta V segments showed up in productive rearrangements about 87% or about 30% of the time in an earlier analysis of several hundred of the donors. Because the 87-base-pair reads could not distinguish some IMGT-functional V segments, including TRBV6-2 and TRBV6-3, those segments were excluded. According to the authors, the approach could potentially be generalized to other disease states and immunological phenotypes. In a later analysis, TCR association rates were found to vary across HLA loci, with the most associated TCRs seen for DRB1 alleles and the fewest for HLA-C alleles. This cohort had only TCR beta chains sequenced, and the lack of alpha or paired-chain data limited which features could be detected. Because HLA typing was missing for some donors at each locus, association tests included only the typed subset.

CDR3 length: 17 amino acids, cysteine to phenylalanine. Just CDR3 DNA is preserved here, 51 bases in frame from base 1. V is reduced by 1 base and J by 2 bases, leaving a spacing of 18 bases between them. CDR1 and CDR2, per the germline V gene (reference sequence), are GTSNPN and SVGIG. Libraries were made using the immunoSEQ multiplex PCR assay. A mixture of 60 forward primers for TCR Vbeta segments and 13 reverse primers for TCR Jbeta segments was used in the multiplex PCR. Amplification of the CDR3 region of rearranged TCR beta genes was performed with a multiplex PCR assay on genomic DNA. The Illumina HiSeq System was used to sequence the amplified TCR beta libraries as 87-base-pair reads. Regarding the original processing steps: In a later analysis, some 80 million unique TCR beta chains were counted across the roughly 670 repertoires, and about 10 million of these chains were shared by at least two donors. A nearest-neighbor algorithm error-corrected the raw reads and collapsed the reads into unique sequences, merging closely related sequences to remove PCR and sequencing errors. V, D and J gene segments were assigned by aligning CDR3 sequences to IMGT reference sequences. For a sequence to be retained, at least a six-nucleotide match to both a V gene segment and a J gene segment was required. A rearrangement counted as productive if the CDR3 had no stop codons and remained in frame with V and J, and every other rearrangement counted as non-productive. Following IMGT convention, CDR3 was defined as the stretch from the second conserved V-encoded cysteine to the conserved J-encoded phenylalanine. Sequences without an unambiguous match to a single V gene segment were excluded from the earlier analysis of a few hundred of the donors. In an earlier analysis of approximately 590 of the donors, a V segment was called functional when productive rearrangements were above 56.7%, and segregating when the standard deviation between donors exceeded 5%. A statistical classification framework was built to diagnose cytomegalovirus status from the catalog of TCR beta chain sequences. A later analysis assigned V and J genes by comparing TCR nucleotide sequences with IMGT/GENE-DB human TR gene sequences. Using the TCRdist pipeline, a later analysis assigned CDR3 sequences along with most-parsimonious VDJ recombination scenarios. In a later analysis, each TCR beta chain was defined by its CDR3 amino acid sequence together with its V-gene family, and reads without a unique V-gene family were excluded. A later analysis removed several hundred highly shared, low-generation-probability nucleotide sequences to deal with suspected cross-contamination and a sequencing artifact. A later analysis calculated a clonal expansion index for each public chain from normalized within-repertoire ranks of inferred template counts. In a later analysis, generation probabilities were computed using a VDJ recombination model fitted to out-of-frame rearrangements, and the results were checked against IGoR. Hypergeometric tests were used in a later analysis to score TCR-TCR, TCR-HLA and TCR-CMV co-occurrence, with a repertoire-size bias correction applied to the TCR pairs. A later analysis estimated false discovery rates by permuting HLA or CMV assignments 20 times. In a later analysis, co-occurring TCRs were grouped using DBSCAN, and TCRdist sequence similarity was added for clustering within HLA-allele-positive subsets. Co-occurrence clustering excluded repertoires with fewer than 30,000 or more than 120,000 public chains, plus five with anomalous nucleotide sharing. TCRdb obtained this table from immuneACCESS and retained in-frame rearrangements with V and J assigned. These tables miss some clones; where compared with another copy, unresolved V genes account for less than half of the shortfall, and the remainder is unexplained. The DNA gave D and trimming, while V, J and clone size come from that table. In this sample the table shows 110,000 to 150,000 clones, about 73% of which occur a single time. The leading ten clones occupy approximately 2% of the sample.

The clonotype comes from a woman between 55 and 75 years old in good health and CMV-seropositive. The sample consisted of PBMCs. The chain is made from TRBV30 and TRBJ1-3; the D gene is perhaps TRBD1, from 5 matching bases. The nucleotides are TGTGCCTGGAGTGAACGGCCGCAGGGATATCCTGGAAACACCATATATTTT. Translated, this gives CAWSERPQGYPGNTIYF. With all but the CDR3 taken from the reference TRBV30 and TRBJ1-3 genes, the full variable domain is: SQTIHQWPATLVQPVGSPLSLECTVEGTSNPNLYWYRQAAGRGLQLLFYSVGIGQISSEVPQNLSASRPQDRQFILSSKKLLLSDSGFYLCAWSERPQGYPGNTIYFGEGSWLTVV.